Below, 32 T cell receptor beta chains from the same sample are listed, as sequenced in a study of molecular identifiers for immune sequencing clone quantification. TCRdb itself ran the PCR reads through MiXCR, one entry per CDR3 protein. The table includes 490,000 or so distinct CDR3 sequences, around 23% detected once. The sequencing input was naive CD8+ T cells from blood, with Jurkat cell RNA spiked in. Documented subset: FACS-sorted CD8+CD4-CCR7+CD45RA+ naive T cells. The receptors stem from a human donor in good health. Some libraries in this study had Jurkat cell RNA spiked in.

In regard to this clonotype: A much larger clone differs from this one at a single base, so this may be a read error. The chain recombines TRBV2 with TRBJ2-5; the D gene is possibly TRBD1 (5 bases). Looked up from germline, CDR1 is SNHLY and CDR2 is FYNNEI. The CDR3 length is 16 residues. DNA of the CDR3: TGTGTCAGCAGGGAATCCGGGCTATCGCCCTGGGTGACCCAGTACTTC. This translates into CVSRESGLSPWVTQYF.

This clonotype was counted only a few times. V is TRBV5-1 and J is TRBJ2-1; D remains ambiguous. The germline V and J ends were trimmed by 7 bases and 5 bases, with 16 bases remaining between them. This CDR3 spans 14 amino acids. Germline V gives CDR1 SGHRS, CDR2 YFSETQ. CDR3 residues: CASARPPRDNEQFF. Written as DNA, the CDR3 is TGCGCCAGCGCCCGACCCCCTCGGGACAATGAGCAGTTCTTC. Full variable domain (remainder filled in from reference TRBV5-1 and TRBJ2-1): KAGVTQTPRYLIKTRGQQVTLSCSPISGHRSVSWYQQTPGQGLQFLFEYFSETQRNKGNFPGRFSGRQFSNSRSEMNVSTLELGDSALYLCASARPPRDNEQFFGPGTRLTVL.

The table lists this clonotype with many counts. The DNA for the CDR3 is TGTGCCAGCAATGACCGGGACTTTGTTCAGCCCCAGCATTTT. Amino acids: CASNDRDFVQPQHF. V gene TRBV2 combines with J gene TRBJ1-5; the D gene is possibly TRBD1 (5 bases). V shed 7 bases and J shed 6 bases, with 16 bases lying between them. This CDR3 region has 14 residues. The V gene's germline CDR1 is SNHLY and CDR2 FYNNEI. Full variable domain (outside the CDR3, taken from reference TRBV2 and TRBJ1-5): EPEVTQTPSHQVTQMGQEVILRCVPISNHLYFYWYRQILGQKVEFLVSFYNNEISEKSEIFDDQFSVERPDGSNFTLKIRSTKLEDSAMYFCASNDRDFVQPQHFGDGTRLSIL.

This clonotype has a handful of counts. The chain has TRBV13 and TRBJ2-2; 8 bases are a match to TRBD2. The V segment lost 2 bases and the J segment 0 bases; nucleotides outside the gene matches: 8. The CDR3 spans 18 residues. CDR1 is PRHDT, CDR2 FYEKMQ, per germline (reference sequence). CDR3 protein: CASSLRASGLANTGELFF. The CDR3 nucleotides read TGTGCCAGCAGCTTAAGGGCGTCGGGACTAGCGAACACCGGGGAGCTGTTTTTT. The full variable domain, completed using reference TRBV13 and TRBJ2-2, is AAGVIQSPRHLIKEKRETATLKCYPIPRHDTVYWYQQGPGQDPQFLISFYEKMQSDKGSIPDRFSAQQFSDYHSELNMSSLELGDSALYFCASSLRASGLANTGELFFGEGSRLTVL.

The chain is built from TRBV12-3 or TRBV12-4 and TRBJ2-1, with TRBD1 identical over 8 bases. V lost 2 bases, J lost 6 bases, and 6 bases stayed unmatched. CDR3 length: 15 residues. The chain's CDR3 is CASSLWTGSSNEQFF. The CDR3 region has the DNA TGTGCCAGCAGTTTATGGACAGGGAGTTCCAATGAGCAGTTCTTC.

Notes on this clonotype: The junction departs from germline at one end; a sequencing error may be responsible. The chain is built from TRBV27 and TRBJ2-1, with unresolved D. The germline V gene encodes CDR1 MNHEY and CDR2 SMNVEV (reference sequence). The CDR3 has 15 residues. CDR3 amino acids: CASSLARASYSEQFF. DNA for the CDR3: TGTGCCAGCAGCCTGGCTCGGGCCTCCTACAGTGAGCAGTTCTTC.

The gene calls are TRBV5-6 and TRBJ2-1, with 7 bases fitting TRBD2. The CDR3 sequence is 14 residues long. In germline, CDR1 is SGHDT, CDR2 YYEEEE. V lost 0 bases and J lost 7; bases outside the gene matches: 4. The chain's CDR3 is CASSLGLALNEQFF. The DNA for the CDR3 is TGTGCCAGCAGCTTGGGACTAGCCTTAAATGAGCAGTTCTTC.

A remark on this clonotype: The CDR3 carries no conserved terminal phenylalanine or tryptophan, so it likely arises from a read error. The rearrangement joins TRBV7-6 to TRBJ2-7, with 11 bases lining up with TRBD1. V shed 3 bases and J 0 bases; nucleotides not matched to a gene: 1. Germline loops: CDR1 SGHVS, CDR2 FNYEAQ. The CDR3 loop spans 15 amino acids. The CDR3 sequence is CASSFGTGGSYEQYS. As DNA, the CDR3 is TGTGCCAGCAGCTTCGGGACAGGGGGCTCCTACGAGCAGTACTCC.

This clonotype appeared a few times. The chain uses TRBV28 and TRBJ1-4; 11 nucleotides match TRBD1. V lost 6 bases to trimming and J lost 0 bases; unmatched junction nucleotides: 6. CDR3 length equals 17 residues. Per germline, CDR1 MDHEN and CDR2 SYDVKM. The CDR3 sequence: CASRAGTGGSTNEKLFF. Written as DNA, the CDR3 is TGTGCCAGCAGGGCCGGGACAGGGGGTTCAACTAATGAAAAACTGTTTTTT.

This clonotype was found many times. V is TRBV27 and J is TRBJ2-7, with D perhaps being TRBD1 or TRBD2 (5 bases each). The CDR3 sequence is 13 residues long. Trimming pared 5 bases from V and 2 bases from J, leaving 10 bases between. Germline V gene lookup returns CDR1 MNHEY and CDR2 SMNVEV (reference sequence). For the CDR3, the DNA is TGTGCCAGCAGTGTAGGGACGACCTACGAGCAGTACTTC. This codes for CASSVGTTYEQYF.

This clonotype was counted only a few times. This sequence may be a read error, since a much larger clone differs from it by one base. The gene calls are TRBV5-3 and TRBJ2-7; D is uncertain. TRBV5-3 is an ORF for which the function is uncertain. This CDR3 comprises 11 residues. V lost 10 bases and J lost 6, with 14 bases in between. The CDR3 region has the DNA TGTGCCGGCAGCTTGAGTGGCGAGCAGTACTTC. Translating it yields CAGSLSGEQYF.

This clonotype was detected a few times. The rearrangement uses TRBV5-8 and TRBJ2-7; tentative D call: TRBD2 (6 bases). Germline lookup yields CDR1 SGHTS and CDR2 YDEGEE. This CDR3 is built from 15 residues. V was cut by 2 bases and J by 7 bases, with 19 bases left in between. The CDR3 here is CASSFTGTYLREQYF. As DNA, the CDR3 is TGTGCCAGCAGCTTTACCGGGACTTACCTAAGGGAGCAGTACTTC.

CDR3 nucleotides: TGTGCCACCAGCAGAGATTGGTCTAGCGGGGTCACAGATACGCAGTATTTT. It is translated as CATSRDWSSGVTDTQYF. V usage is TRBV15 and J usage is TRBJ2-3, with TRBD2 identical over 9 bases. J was trimmed by 2 bases and V by 0 bases; bases with no gene match: 6. The length of the CDR3 is 17 residues. Germline lookup yields CDR1 LNHNV and CDR2 YYDKDF (reference sequence).

This clonotype was found a few times. The chain is built from TRBV19 and TRBJ2-1; D uncertain. The CDR3 contains 14 residues. CDR1 is LNHDA and CDR2 is SQIVND in the germline V gene (reference sequence). Trimming took 2 bases from V and 0 from J, leaving 5 bases between them. For the CDR3, the DNA is TGTGCCAGTAGTATAAGTAACTCCTACAATGAGCAGTTCTTC. Translation gives CASSISNSYNEQFF.

This clonotype has at least ten counts. The V and J genes are TRBV29-1 and TRBJ2-2; TRBD2 matches at 7 bases. V shed 6 bases, J shed 1 base, and the junction held 5 bases outside the gene matches. CDR1 SQVTM and CDR2 ANQGSEA come from the germline V gene. This CDR3 is built from 14 residues. CDR3 in DNA: TGCAGCGTCAATAGCGGGCAGAACACCGGGGAGCTGTTTTTT. This codes for CSVNSGQNTGELFF.

V usage is TRBV11-2 and J usage is TRBJ2-3; D is perhaps TRBD2 (6 bases). V gave up 5 bases and J gave up 1 base, with 25 bases separating them. Per the germline V gene, CDR1 is SGHAT and CDR2 is FQNNGV. CDR3 size: 19 residues. The CDR3 spells CASSPLSPLLIAGTDTQYF. In DNA form, the CDR3 reads TGTGCCAGCAGCCCGCTTTCCCCCTTGCTAATAGCGGGCACAGATACGCAGTATTTT.

The chain joins TRBV12-5 to TRBJ2-2, with TRBD2 identical over 12 bases. Trimming removed 4 bases from V and 0 bases from J; junction bases left unmatched: 6. The CDR3 is 18 amino acids. Germline CDR1 and CDR2: LGHNT and FRNRAP. The DNA for the CDR3 is TGTGCTAGTGGTTACGGACTAGCGGGACCAGCGAACACCGGGGAGCTGTTTTTT. It specifies CASGYGLAGPANTGELFF.

This clonotype was observed a handful of times. The V and J genes are TRBV20-1 and TRBJ1-3; 7 nucleotides line up with TRBD1. CDR1 and CDR2 from the germline V gene are DFQATT and SNEGSKA (reference sequence). The length of the CDR3 is 19 residues. J was trimmed by 0 bases and V by 5 bases; bases with no gene match: 19. DNA of the CDR3: TGCAGTGCTGGGGGACACAGGGGAAACGCTCCGCTCTCTGGAAACACCATATATTTT. This sequence encodes CSAGGHRGNAPLSGNTIYF.

The sample holds many counts of this clonotype. The rearrangement uses TRBV6-2 or TRBV6-3 and TRBJ2-2; the D gene could be TRBD1 or TRBD2 (5 bases each). The CDR3 runs to 16 residues. CDR1 and CDR2 from the germline V gene are MNHEY and SVGEGT. V gave up 4 bases and J gave up 1 base, with 13 bases separating them. CDR3 region: CASSSSGTVNTGELFF. Here the CDR3 DNA reads TGTGCCAGCAGTTCTTCCGGGACGGTGAACACCGGGGAGCTGTTTTTT.

Details on this clonotype: Possible read error: a much larger clone is one base away. The genes are TRBV28 and TRBJ2-3; possible D gene TRBD1, 6 bases. Germline CDR1 is MDHEN and CDR2 is SYDVKM. The CDR3 consists of 12 residues. The CDR3 region is CASSPAGDREDF. In DNA form, the CDR3 reads TGTGCCAGCAGTCCCGCAGGGGACCGCGAGGATTTT.

This clonotype has just a few counts. The chain links TRBV27 to TRBJ1-2; 9 nucleotides align to TRBD1. CDR3 length: 14 residues. Germline-derived CDR1 and CDR2 are MNHEY and SMNVEV (reference sequence). V shed 2 bases and J 4 bases; nucleotides not matched to a gene: 2. CDR3 region: CASSLLGQGYGYTF. The CDR3 DNA reads TGTGCCAGCAGTTTACTGGGACAGGGCTATGGCTACACCTTC.

In regard to this clonotype: A read error may account for a junction end that differs from germline. The chain has TRBV6-6 and TRBJ1-4; TRBD1 agrees at 7 bases. CDR1 is MNHNY and CDR2 is SVGAGI in the germline V gene (reference sequence). The CDR3 loop spans 16 amino acids. The DNA of the CDR3 is TGTGCCGGCAGTTATACAGGGGATTTAGCTAATGAAAAACTGTTTTTT. This sequence encodes CAGSYTGDLANEKLFF.

A few counts support this clonotype. The rearrangement links TRBV4-1 to TRBJ2-3; 8 bases map to TRBD2. V lost 1 base, J lost 2 bases, and 5 bases stayed unmatched. There are 16 residues in the CDR3. Germline V gene lookup returns CDR1 MGHRA and CDR2 YSYEKL. The CDR3 nucleotides are TGCGCCAGCAGCCAAGGGGGCGGGGGGCTCACAGATACGCAGTATTTT. Protein: CASSQGGGGLTDTQYF.

Regarding this clonotype: This clone may be a read error of a much larger clone one base away. The chain uses TRBV7-2 and TRBJ2-1, with 8 bases fitting TRBD2. The CDR3 spans 16 residues. Per the germline V gene, CDR1 is SGHTA and CDR2 is FQGNSA. CDR3 bases: TGTGCCAGCAGCTCGATAGCGGGGATCTCCTACAATGAGCGGTTCTTC. Translating it yields CASSSIAGISYNERFF.

This clonotype has just a few counts. The genes are TRBV19 and TRBJ1-2, with D maybe TRBD1 (5 bases). The CDR3 covers 17 residues. Germline V gene sequence: CDR1 LNHDA, CDR2 SQIVND (reference sequence). V was shortened by 0 bases and J by 5 bases, with 19 bases between the two germline ends. The CDR3 DNA follows: TGTGCCAGTAGTATAGATTGGGTTGTTCGTCGACAGTATGGCTACACCTTC. Its protein is CASSIDWVVRRQYGYTF.

This clonotype showed up just a few times. The chain employs TRBV2 and TRBJ2-2; no clear D. V was trimmed by 4 bases and J by 3 bases, leaving 12 bases between them. CDR3 length: 15 residues. Germline V gives CDR1 SNHLY, CDR2 FYNNEI. The CDR3 reads CASSATTTDTGELFF. DNA of the CDR3: TGTGCCAGCAGTGCAACCACTACGGACACCGGGGAGCTGTTTTTT.

The chain carries TRBV2 and TRBJ1-6; D unresolved. Trimming took 7 bases from V and 7 from J, leaving 5 bases between them. CDR1 is SNHLY and CDR2 is FYNNEI in the germline V gene. There are 11 residues in the CDR3. In nucleotides, the CDR3 is TGTGCCAGCAAGGGAAATTCACCCCTCCACTTT. As protein: CASKGNSPLHF.

This clonotype was seen many times. The V call is TRBV27, the J call TRBJ1-5, with D uncertain. The V gene lost 5 bases and the J gene lost 4 bases, with 6 bases spanning the gap. This CDR3 region has 12 residues. Germline loops: CDR1 MNHEY, CDR2 SMNVEV (reference sequence). The CDR3 DNA follows: TGTGCCAGCAGTAATCAAAATCAGCCCCAGCATTTT. Translating gives CASSNQNQPQHF.

This clonotype was found a few times. The chain couples TRBV12-3 or TRBV12-4 to TRBJ1-2; TRBD1 agrees at 9 bases. The trim removed 6 bases at V and 4 bases at J, leaving 3 bases unmatched. The CDR3 sequence is 13 residues long. Written as DNA, the CDR3 is TGTGCCAGCAGACAGGGGGCCGGCTATGGCTACACCTTC. Translated, it gives CASRQGAGYGYTF.

This clonotype was counted ten times or more. The genes are TRBV5-1 and TRBJ2-7; D assignment may be TRBD1 or TRBD2 (5 bases each). Per the germline V gene, CDR1 is SGHRS and CDR2 is YFSETQ. V was pared by 4 bases and J by 3 bases, with 11 bases between. The CDR3 length is 13 residues. CDR3 nucleotide sequence: TGCGCCAGCAGCATAGGGACGGACTACGAGCAGTACTTC. Translation gives CASSIGTDYEQYF.

The sample holds a few counts of this clonotype. The V call is TRBV3-1, the J call TRBJ2-1; 7 nucleotides align to TRBD1. Looked up from germline, CDR1 is LGHDT and CDR2 is YNNKEL (reference sequence). The V and J ends lost 0 bases and 2 bases, in that order; junction bases with no gene match: 7. The CDR3 runs 17 residues. CDR3 region: CASSQDPGTATYNEQFF. In DNA form, the CDR3 reads TGTGCCAGCAGCCAAGATCCCGGGACAGCCACCTACAATGAGCAGTTCTTC.

V usage is TRBV20-1 and J usage is TRBJ2-4, with D possibly TRBD1 on 5 matching bases. This CDR3 has 13 amino acids. Germline V gene sequence: CDR1 DFQATT, CDR2 SNEGSKA (reference sequence). V was trimmed by 2 bases and J by 5 bases, leaving 10 bases between them. The CDR3 DNA sequence: TGCAGTGCTAGAACCCCGACAGAAAACATTCAGTACTTC. This codes for CSARTPTENIQYF.